This T cell receptor beta chain was retrieved from a study of OX40 agonist ivuxolimab in advanced cancers. Study overall: Hepatocellular carcinoma, melanoma, renal cell or head and neck cancer occurred in dose-escalation patients. In three patients, partial responses were observed, one with hepatocellular carcinoma and two with cutaneous melanoma.

Sequenced by immunoSEQ multiplex PCR; TCRdb stores in-frame clones only, minus some. The table records under 100,000 clones, approximately 89% of them present only once. CDR1 and CDR2 from the germline V gene are LNHDA and SQIVND (reference sequence). The CDR3 spans 17 residues. The V gene lost 4 bases and the J gene lost 0 bases, with 16 bases spanning the gap. This receptor was obtained from an adult with an advanced solid tumor such as melanoma, head and neck, liver or kidney cancer. The chain recombines TRBV19 with TRBJ1-5, with a weak D call TRBD1 (5 bases). The sequencing used CD4+ or CD8+ T cells sorted from blood, collected in a trial of the OX40 agonist ivuxolimab. CDR3 region: CASSTGPLGYSNQPQHF. In DNA, the CDR3 is TGTGCCAGTAGTACGGGACCCCTGGGTTATAGCAATCAGCCCCAGCATTTT.